The entry that follows covers one T cell receptor beta chain sequence. Data came from immunoSEQ multiplex PCR; TCRdb stores just in-frame clones and leaves some out. The table shows some 220,000 clones, with over 60% occurring only once. This entry belongs to a study of blood T cell repertoires in COVID-19. Study context: Sample material is recorded as cDNA or gDNA derived from T cells, B-cell-depleted T cells, or PBMCs.

This TCR was sampled from a woman in her seventies with acute or convalescent COVID-19. The source material was peripheral blood.

The chain's CDR3 is CASSIGFLAGGHEQFF. CDR3 coding DNA: TGTGCCAGTAGTATAGGGTTCCTAGCGGGGGGGCATGAGCAGTTCTTC. The chain is built from TRBV19 and TRBJ2-1, with 12 nucleotides matching TRBD2. With V trimmed by 1 base and J by 8 bases, 6 bases remained unmatched. Germline loops: CDR1 LNHDA, CDR2 SQIVND (reference sequence). CDR3 length: 16 amino acids.